A selection of T cell receptor beta chains follows, all from one sample in a study of CD8+ T cells in alopecia areata. Profiling relied on immunoSEQ multiplex PCR, and the TCRdb table lists in-frame clones only, not all of them. The table includes 100,000 to 140,000 clones, less than 90% detected once. The starting material was CD8+ T cells sorted from blood, obtained at week 24, from a patient treated with tofacitinib. These receptors came from a human donor with alopecia areata. Both conserved end residues are part of each CDR3. A D gene is named only where the DNA matches it firmly.

d_call j_call v_call cdr3_aa
TRBD1 TRBJ1-1 TRBV6-6 CASSYGTGGAGTEAFF
- TRBJ1-1 TRBV7-8 CASSRTAANTEAFF
- TRBJ2-7 TRBV4-1 CASSQDSVAPDEQYF
- TRBJ2-1 TRBV14 CASSQGVFYNEQFF
- TRBJ2-5 TRBV4-1 CASSQDRGFQETQYF
TRBD2 TRBJ2-7 TRBV7-2 CASSLTTSSYEQYF
TRBD2 TRBJ2-5 TRBV7-2 CASSCVAGWQETQYF
TRBD2 TRBJ2-1 TRBV2 CASSDGGGGGYNEQFF
- TRBJ2-1 TRBV10-3 CATHEYNEQFF
TRBD1 TRBJ2-5 TRBV14 CASSPSRGQGMETQYF
- TRBJ2-2 TRBV2 CASTGREQYPGELFF
- TRBJ2-1 TRBV9 CASSVARGSPSGGNEQFF
- TRBJ1-5 TRBV6-9 CASSSSGDQPQHF
TRBD1 TRBJ2-7 TRBV2 CASILEGQGAYEQYF
- TRBJ1-2 TRBV29-1 CSVAPTENYGYTF
- TRBJ2-2 TRBV18 CASSPPVAGELFF
- TRBJ2-6 TRBV6-5 CASSEGSGANVLTF
- TRBJ2-2 TRBV4-3 CASSQESPRANTGELFF
- TRBJ1-5 TRBV7-9 CASSLGPLENQPQHF
- TRBJ2-1 TRBV5-4 CASKQSSYNEQFF
TRBD1 TRBJ1-1 TRBV7-2 CASSPKWDRSGEAFF
- TRBJ1-1 TRBV29-1 CSVARFNTEAFF
TRBD1 TRBJ1-1 TRBV5-1 CASSLGDRETLFRPNTEAFF
TRBD2 TRBJ2-5 TRBV4-3 CASSQDPSGGAETQYF
- TRBJ2-5 TRBV5-1 CASSLDLAVGETQYF
- TRBJ1-3 TRBV6-5 CATRAGNTIYF
- TRBJ2-5 TRBV19 CASSISDGETQYF
TRBD2 TRBJ2-3 TRBV10-2 CASISRVAGGSRRGTDTQYF
- TRBJ2-7 TRBV5-6 CASSLEADSYEQYF
- TRBJ1-1 TRBV14 CASSQWASTEAFF
- TRBJ1-5 TRBV2 CASSEALLTGAGQPQHF
- TRBJ1-1 TRBV27 CASPKGDQNTEAFF
- TRBJ1-2 TRBV9 CASSADNAGFKYGYTF
TRBD1 TRBJ2-7 TRBV11-3 CASSFGDRGEQYF
- TRBJ2-7 TRBV2 CASSVSGPGYEQYF
TRBD2 TRBJ2-1 TRBV30 CAWTSGGYNEQFF
- TRBJ2-1 TRBV29-1 CSVAWLGGYNEQFF
- TRBJ2-5 TRBV27 CASSLYPSEETQYF
- TRBJ2-3 TRBV30 CAWSVQGLGTDTQYF
- TRBJ2-7 TRBV27 CASSVRDNYEQYF
TRBD2 TRBJ2-3 TRBV29-1 CSVALAGGADTQYF